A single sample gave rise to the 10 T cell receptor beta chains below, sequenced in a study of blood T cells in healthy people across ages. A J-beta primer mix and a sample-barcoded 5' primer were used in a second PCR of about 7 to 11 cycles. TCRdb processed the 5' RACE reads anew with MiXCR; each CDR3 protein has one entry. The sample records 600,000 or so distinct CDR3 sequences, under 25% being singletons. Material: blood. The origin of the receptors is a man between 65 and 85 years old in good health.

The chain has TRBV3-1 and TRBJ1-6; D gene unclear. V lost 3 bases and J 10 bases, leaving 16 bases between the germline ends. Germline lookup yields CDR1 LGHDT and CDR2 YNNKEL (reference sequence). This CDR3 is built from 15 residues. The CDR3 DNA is TGTGCCAGCAGCCAGTACGACGGGAGTGTGTCACCCCTCCACTTT. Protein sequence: CASSQYDGSVSPLHF.

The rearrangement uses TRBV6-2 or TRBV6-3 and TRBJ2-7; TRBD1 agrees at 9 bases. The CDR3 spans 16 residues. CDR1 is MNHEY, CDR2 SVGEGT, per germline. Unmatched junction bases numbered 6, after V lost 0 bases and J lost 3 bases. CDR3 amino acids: CASSYSIGTGSYEQYF. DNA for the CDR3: TGTGCCAGCAGTTACTCGATTGGGACAGGGAGCTACGAGCAGTACTTC.

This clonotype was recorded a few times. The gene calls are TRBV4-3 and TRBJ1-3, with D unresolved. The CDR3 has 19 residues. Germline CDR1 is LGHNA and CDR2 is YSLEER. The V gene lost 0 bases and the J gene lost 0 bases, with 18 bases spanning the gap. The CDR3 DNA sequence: TGCGCCAGCAGCCAAGATAGAGGAGACACCGTCTTCTCTGGAAACACCATATATTTT. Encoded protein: CASSQDRGDTVFSGNTIYF.

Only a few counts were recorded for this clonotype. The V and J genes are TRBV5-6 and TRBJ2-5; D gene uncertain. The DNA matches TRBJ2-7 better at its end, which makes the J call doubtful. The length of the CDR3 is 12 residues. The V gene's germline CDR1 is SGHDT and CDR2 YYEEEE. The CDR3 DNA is TGTGCCAGCAGCGTGTACAGTGACGAGCAGTACTTC. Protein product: CASSVYSDEQYF.

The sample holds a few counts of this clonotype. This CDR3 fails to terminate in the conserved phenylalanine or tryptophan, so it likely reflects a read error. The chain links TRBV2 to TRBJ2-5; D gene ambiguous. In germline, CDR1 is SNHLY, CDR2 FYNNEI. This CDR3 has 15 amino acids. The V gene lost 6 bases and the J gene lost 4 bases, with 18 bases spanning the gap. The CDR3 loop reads CASRLWTAVGETQYL. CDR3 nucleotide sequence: TGTGCCAGCAGGCTATGGACGGCCGTGGGAGAGACCCAGTACCTC.

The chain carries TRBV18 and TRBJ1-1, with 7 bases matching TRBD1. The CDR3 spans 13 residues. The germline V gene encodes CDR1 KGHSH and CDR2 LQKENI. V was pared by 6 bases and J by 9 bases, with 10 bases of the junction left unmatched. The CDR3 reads CASSATLDRQAFF. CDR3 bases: TGTGCCAGCTCCGCTACCTTGGACAGGCAAGCTTTCTTT.

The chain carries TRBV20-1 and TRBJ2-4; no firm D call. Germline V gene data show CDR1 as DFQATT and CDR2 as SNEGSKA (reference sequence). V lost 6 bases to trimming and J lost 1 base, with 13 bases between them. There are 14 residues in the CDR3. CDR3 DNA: TGCAGTGCCCCCACGGTGGGGGCCAAAAACATTCAGTACTTC. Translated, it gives CSAPTVGAKNIQYF.

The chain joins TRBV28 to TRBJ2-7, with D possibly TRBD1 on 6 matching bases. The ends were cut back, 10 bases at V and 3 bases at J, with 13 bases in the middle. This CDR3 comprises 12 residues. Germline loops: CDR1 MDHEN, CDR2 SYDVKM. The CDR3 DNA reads TGTGCCACTACAGGGTCGGGCTACGAGCAGTACTTC. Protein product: CATTGSGYEQYF. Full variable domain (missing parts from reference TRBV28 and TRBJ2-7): DVKVTQSSRYLVKRTGEKVFLECVQDMDHENMFWYRQDPGLGLRLIYFSYDVKMKEKGDIPEGYSVSREKKERFSLILESASTNQTSMYLCATTGSGYEQYFGPGTRLTVT.

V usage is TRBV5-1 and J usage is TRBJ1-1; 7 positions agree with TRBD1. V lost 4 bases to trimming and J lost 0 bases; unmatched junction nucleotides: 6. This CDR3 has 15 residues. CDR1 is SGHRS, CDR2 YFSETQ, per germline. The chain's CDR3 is CASSSGTVMNTEAFF. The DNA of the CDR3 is TGCGCCAGCAGCAGCGGGACAGTCATGAACACTGAAGCTTTCTTT.

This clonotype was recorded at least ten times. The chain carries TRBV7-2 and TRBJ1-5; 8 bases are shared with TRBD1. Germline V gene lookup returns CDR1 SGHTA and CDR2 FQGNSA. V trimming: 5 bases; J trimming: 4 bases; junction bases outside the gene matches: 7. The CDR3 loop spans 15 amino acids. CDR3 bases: TGTGCCAGCAGCCCAACAGGGGGAAGGAATCAGCCCCAGCATTTT. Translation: CASSPTGGRNQPQHF. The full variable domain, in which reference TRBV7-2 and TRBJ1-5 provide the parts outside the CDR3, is GAGVSQSPSNKVTEKGKDVELRCDPISGHTALYWYRQSLGQGLEFLIYFQGNSAPDKSGLPSDRFSAERTGGSVSTLTIQRTQQEDSAVYLCASSPTGGRNQPQHFGDGTRLSIL.